This T cell receptor beta chain was documented in a study of blood T cell repertoires in COVID-19. Study-wide background: COVID-19 samples collected from the United States, Italy and Spain covered acute and convalescent phases. The cDNA or gDNA used as material had been derived from T cells, B-cell-depleted T cells, or PBMCs.

Source study methods: Reference gene primer amplification yielded estimated nucleated cell counts. Measured with immunoSEQ multiplex PCR; TCRdb has only the in-frame clones, and not every one. V, J and clone size are those of that table, while D and trimming were read from the DNA. The table lists more than 95,000 clones, about 81% of them singletons. This CDR3 has 16 amino acids. With V trimmed by 5 bases and J by 6 bases, 8 bases remained unmatched. Germline V gene data show CDR1 as SSHAT and CDR2 as FNYEAQ (reference sequence). Sequenced material: peripheral blood. The source is a man older than 75 with acute or convalescent COVID-19. The chain joins TRBV7-7 to TRBJ2-1, with 12 nucleotides matching TRBD2. Here the CDR3 DNA reads TGTGCCAGCAGCCCGCCTAGCGGGGGGGTACTCAATGAGCAGTTCTTC. Encoded protein: CASSPPSGGVLNEQFF.